This is a list of T cell receptor beta chains from one sample in a study of graft-versus-host responses after intestinal transplantation. Some clones are missing from TCRdb's copy, which holds only in-frame ones; the method was immunoSEQ multiplex PCR. The sample comprises about 90,000 clones, 88% of which are singletons, and about 0.27% rests with the top ten. These receptors are not linked to any known antigen. The source material was unstimulated CD4+ T cells sorted from spleen or lymph node cells, sampled before transplant. Source of these receptors: a human donor who was the organ donor for an intestinal transplant. Each CDR3 is given with its conserved first and last residue. A D gene is named only where the DNA matches it firmly. Not all rows give a size; the values are once, few, many and, for expanded clones, a class.

cdr3_aa	cdr3_nt	d_call	clone_size	j_call	v_call
CASSVAGAGNNEQFF	TGTGCCAGCAGCGTAGCGGGAGCGGGAAACAATGAGCAGTTCTTC	TRBD2	.	TRBJ2-1	TRBV9
CASSFGGSGANVLTF	TGTGCCAGCAGCTTCGGGGGGAGTGGGGCCAACGTCCTGACTTTC	TRBD2	.	TRBJ2-6	TRBV7-3
CASSLLGTGSSYEQYF	TGTGCCAGCAGTTTGCTAGGCACGGGGAGCTCCTACGAGCAGTACTTC	.	.	TRBJ2-7	TRBV28
CATSRDGISTDTQYF	TGTGCCACCAGCAGAGACGGTATCAGCACAGATACGCAGTATTTT	.	once	TRBJ2-3	TRBV15
CASSPTGISYEQYF	TGTGCCAGCAGTCCGACAGGGATCTCCTACGAGCAGTACTTC	TRBD1	.	TRBJ2-7	TRBV7-2
CASSPGLINTGELFF	TGTGCCAGCAGCCCGGGACTGATAAACACCGGGGAGCTGTTTTTT	.	.	TRBJ2-2	TRBV7-9
CASSLGSGRADTQYF	TGTGCCAGCAGCTTGGGGTCCGGGAGGGCAGATACGCAGTATTTT	TRBD2	.	TRBJ2-3	TRBV5-8
CASGKYNEQFF	TGTGCCAGCGGCAAGTACAATGAGCAGTTCTTC	.	.	TRBJ2-1	TRBV5-4
CSAMRGHEQYF	TGCAGTGCTATGAGGGGGCACGAGCAGTACTTC	TRBD1	.	TRBJ2-7	TRBV20-1
CASSVSAGFQETQYF	TGTGCCAGCAGTGTTTCGGCGGGGTTCCAAGAGACCCAGTACTTC	.	.	TRBJ2-5	TRBV2
CASIKGTGVGGMNTEAFF	TGCGCCAGCATAAAAGGTACGGGTGTAGGGGGCATGAACACTGAAGCTTTCTTT	TRBD1	.	TRBJ1-1	TRBV23-1
CASSLGLASEQYF	TGCGCCAGCAGCTTAGGGCTAGCGAGCGAGCAGTACTTC	.	few	TRBJ2-7	TRBV5-1
CASSQATGGVFEAFF	TGTGCCAGCTCCCAGGCGACAGGGGGCGTTTTTGAAGCTTTCTTT	TRBD1	.	TRBJ1-1	TRBV18
CASSGFRAGGKETQYF	TGTGCCAGCAGCGGCTTTCGGGCGGGAGGCAAAGAGACCCAGTACTTC	TRBD2	once	TRBJ2-5	TRBV9
CASSIQGGGSYEQYF	TGTGCCAGTAGTATACAAGGGGGTGGCTCCTACGAGCAGTACTTC	.	.	TRBJ2-7	TRBV19
CASSSSLNLAGTYNEQFF	TGTGCCAGCAGTTCCTCCCTAAACCTAGCGGGAACCTACAATGAGCAGTTCTTC	TRBD2	.	TRBJ2-1	TRBV28
CASSMAGGPMAFF	TGTGCCAGCAGTATGGCAGGGGGCCCGATGGCTTTCTTT	TRBD1	few	TRBJ1-1	TRBV2
CASSSQTEARGYTF	TGTGCCAGCAGCTCCCAGACCGAGGCGAGGGGCTACACCTTC	.	.	TRBJ1-2	TRBV7-9
CASSPGGVNTIYF	TGTGCCAGCAGTCCCGGGGGGGTTAACACCATATATTTT	.	.	TRBJ1-3	TRBV28
CASAAGRGQPQHF	TGTGCCAGCGCGGCAGGGCGGGGTCAGCCCCAGCATTTT	.	.	TRBJ1-5	TRBV6-1
CASSLRGQGSGYTF	TGTGCCAGCAGCTTGCGGGGACAGGGGTCAGGCTACACCTTC	TRBD1	.	TRBJ1-2	TRBV9
CASSKPGLVADTQYF	TGTGCCAGCAGTAAACCGGGACTGGTGGCAGATACGCAGTATTTT	.	.	TRBJ2-3	TRBV28
CASSPRHLTGEVYGYTF	TGTGCCAGCTCGCCCCGCCACCTGACAGGGGAGGTCTATGGCTACACCTTC	TRBD1	.	TRBJ1-2	TRBV18
CASGLRQGARNTIYF	TGTGCTAGTGGTTTGAGACAGGGGGCTAGAAACACCATATATTTT	TRBD1	.	TRBJ1-3	TRBV12-5
CASSLYLAGVSDTQYF	TGTGCCAGCAGTTTATACCTAGCGGGAGTGAGCGATACGCAGTATTTT	TRBD2	.	TRBJ2-3	TRBV27
CASSLNFAGLGQETQYF	TGTGCCAGCAGTTTAAATTTCGCGGGGTTGGGGCAAGAGACCCAGTACTTC	.	.	TRBJ2-5	TRBV28
CASSQGGSPHEQYF	TGCGCCAGCAGCCAAGGCGGGAGTCCCCACGAGCAGTACTTC	TRBD2	.	TRBJ2-7	TRBV4-3
CASSLGPGGPYNEQFF	TGTGCCAGCAGCTTAGGCCCAGGGGGCCCCTACAATGAGCAGTTCTTC	TRBD1	.	TRBJ2-1	TRBV7-9
CASSMVTGAVNEQFF	TGCGCCAGCAGCATGGTTACGGGAGCAGTCAATGAGCAGTTCTTC	.	.	TRBJ2-1	TRBV5-1
CASSLGDRGYGYTF	TGCGCCAGCAGCTTGGGGGACAGGGGGTATGGCTACACCTTC	TRBD1	.	TRBJ1-2	TRBV5-1
CSVAGIETSTDTQYF	TGCAGCGTAGCCGGGATCGAAACTAGCACAGATACGCAGTATTTT	.	.	TRBJ2-3	TRBV29-1
CAWSAGTSTPLHF	TGTGCCTGGAGTGCCGGGACTTCGACACCCCTCCACTTT	.	.	TRBJ1-6	TRBV30
CASSELLTWANVLTF	TGTGCCAGCAGCGAGCTGCTAACCTGGGCCAACGTCCTGACTTTC	.	.	TRBJ2-6	TRBV11-2
CASSFQGEQYF	TGTGCCAGCAGTTTCCAGGGCGAGCAGTACTTC	.	.	TRBJ2-7	TRBV28
CASSIGGAGGGSEQYF	TGTGCCAGTAGTATTGGGGGCGCGGGAGGGGGTTCCGAGCAGTACTTC	TRBD2	.	TRBJ2-7	TRBV19
CASSLSGSTDTQYF	TGTGCCAGTAGTCTGAGCGGATCCACAGATACGCAGTATTTT	.	.	TRBJ2-3	TRBV19
CASSLRMGTSLGRTDTQYF	TGTGCCAGCAGCCTCCGAATGGGGACTAGTTTGGGGAGAACAGATACGCAGTATTTT	TRBD2	.	TRBJ2-3	TRBV5-5
CASMGQGARGYTF	TGTGCCAGTATGGGACAGGGGGCGAGAGGCTACACCTTC	TRBD1	once	TRBJ1-2	TRBV19
CASSRRTETYGYTF	TGTGCCAGCAGCCGGCGGACAGAAACCTATGGCTACACCTTC	.	.	TRBJ1-2	TRBV5-6
CASSFFGRGMGETQYF	TGTGCCAGCAGCTTTTTCGGGAGAGGAATGGGGGAGACCCAGTACTTC	.	.	TRBJ2-5	TRBV7-3
CASSLTGWSNQPQHF	TGTGCCAGCAGTTTAACAGGGTGGAGCAATCAGCCCCAGCATTTT	.	.	TRBJ1-5	TRBV28
CASNSRESGAYNEQFF	TGCGCCAGCAATTCCAGGGAATCGGGAGCCTACAATGAGCAGTTCTTC	.	.	TRBJ2-1	TRBV5-1
CASSPISGGAPTDTQYF	TGTGCCAGCAGCCCGATTAGCGGGGGAGCTCCCACAGATACGCAGTATTTT	TRBD2	once	TRBJ2-3	TRBV9
CASSARTGRADTQYF	TGTGCCAGCAGCGCCCGGACAGGGAGGGCAGATACGCAGTATTTT	.	.	TRBJ2-3	TRBV9
CASSLQGLAYGYTF	TGCGCCAGCAGCTTGCAGGGGCTGGCCTATGGCTACACCTTC	.	.	TRBJ1-2	TRBV5-1
CASSRWGGANQPQHF	TGTGCCAGCTCACGGTGGGGGGGGGCAAATCAGCCCCAGCATTTT	.	.	TRBJ1-5	TRBV18
CASTPTGGGTGELFF	TGTGCCAGCACCCCAACGGGAGGTGGGACCGGGGAGCTGTTTTTT	TRBD2	.	TRBJ2-2	TRBV6-5